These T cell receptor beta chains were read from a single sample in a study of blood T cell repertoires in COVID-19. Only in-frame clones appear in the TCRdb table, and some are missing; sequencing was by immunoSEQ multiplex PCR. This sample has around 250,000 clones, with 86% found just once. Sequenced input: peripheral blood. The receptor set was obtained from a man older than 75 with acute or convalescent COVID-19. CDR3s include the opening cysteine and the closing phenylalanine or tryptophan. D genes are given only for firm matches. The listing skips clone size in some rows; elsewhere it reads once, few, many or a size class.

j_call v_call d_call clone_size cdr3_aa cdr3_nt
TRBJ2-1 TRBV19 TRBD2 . CASSSLGLAGAEQFF TGTGCCAGTAGTTCTTTGGGACTAGCGGGAGCTGAGCAGTTCTTC
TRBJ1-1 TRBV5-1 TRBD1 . CASSHSSPGQGLSEAFF TGCGCCAGCAGCCACTCCTCCCCGGGACAGGGTCTATCTGAAGCTTTCTTT
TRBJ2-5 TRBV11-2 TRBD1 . CASSLGQYEETQYF TGTGCCAGCAGCCTGGGACAGTATGAAGAGACCCAGTACTTC
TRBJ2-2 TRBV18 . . CASSPYRVNTGELFF TGTGCCAGCTCACCATACAGGGTAAACACCGGGGAGCTGTTTTTT
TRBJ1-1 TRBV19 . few CASSGGNTEAFF TGTGCCAGTAGTGGCGGGAACACTGAAGCTTTCTTT
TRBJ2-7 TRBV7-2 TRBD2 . CASSHRRRGDDEQYF TGTGCCAGCAGCCATAGGAGGCGGGGGGACGACGAGCAGTACTTC
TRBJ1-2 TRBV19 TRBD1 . CASSIAGTEDYGYTF TGTGCCAGTAGTATAGCCGGGACAGAGGACTATGGCTACACCTTC
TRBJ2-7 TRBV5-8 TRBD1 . CASSQRDRGTYEQYF TGTGCCAGCAGCCAACGGGACAGGGGGACCTACGAGCAGTACTTC
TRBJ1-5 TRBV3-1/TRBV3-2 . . CASSQDRRGNQPQHF TGTGCCAGCAGCCAAGATCGCAGGGGTAATCAGCCCCAGCATTTT
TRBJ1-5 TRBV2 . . CASLGNLQANQPQHF TGTGCCAGCCTAGGAAATCTACAGGCTAATCAGCCCCAGCATTTT
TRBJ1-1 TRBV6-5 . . CASSIDSDTEAFF TGTGCCAGCAGCATCGACAGTGACACTGAAGCTTTCTTT
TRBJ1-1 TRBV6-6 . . CASTSEIDTEAFF TGTGCCAGCACTTCCGAGATAGACACTGAAGCTTTCTTT
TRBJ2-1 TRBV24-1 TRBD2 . CATSRRGGNNEQFF TGTGCCACCAGTAGACGGGGGGGAAACAATGAGCAGTTCTTC
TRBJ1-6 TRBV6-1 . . CASSETGGDNSPLHF TGTGCCAGCAGTGAAACCGGGGGAGATAATTCACCCCTCCACTTT
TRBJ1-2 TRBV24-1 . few CATSDLGRDYGYTF TGTGCCACCAGTGATTTAGGCAGGGACTATGGCTACACCTTC
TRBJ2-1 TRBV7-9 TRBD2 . CASSPLGISGNNEQFF TGTGCCAGCAGCCCCCTTGGAATTAGCGGGAACAATGAGCAGTTCTTC
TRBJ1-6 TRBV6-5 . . CASVDTRRNSPLHF TGTGCCAGCGTGGACACCCGACGGAATTCACCCCTCCACTTT
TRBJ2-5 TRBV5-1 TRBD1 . CASSHSGQGGETQYF TGCGCCAGCAGCCACTCGGGACAGGGGGGAGAGACCCAGTACTTC
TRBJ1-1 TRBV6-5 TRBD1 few CASSYGTGTNTEAFF TGTGCCAGCAGTTACGGGACAGGGACGAACACTGAAGCTTTCTTT
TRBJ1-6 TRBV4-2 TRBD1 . CASSRSGTGANSPLHF TGTGCCAGCAGCCGTTCCGGGACAGGGGCTAATTCACCCCTCCACTTT
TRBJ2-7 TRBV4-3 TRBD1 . CASSQDTWVGTGGYEQYF TGCGCCAGCAGCCAAGATACGTGGGTCGGGACAGGGGGCTACGAGCAGTACTTC
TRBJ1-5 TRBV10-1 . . CASSEQVHRPQHF TGCGCCAGCAGTGAGCAGGTCCACCGGCCCCAGCATTTT
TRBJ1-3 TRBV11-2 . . CASSLGGASGNTIYF TGTGCCAGCAGCTTAGGTGGGGCTTCTGGAAACACCATATATTTT
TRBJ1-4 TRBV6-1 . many CASSEGRGDEKLFF TGTGCCAGCAGTGAAGGCAGAGGAGACGAAAAACTGTTTTTT
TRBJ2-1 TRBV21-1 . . CASSKALAGGSSYNEQFF TGTGCCAGCAGCAAAGCACTAGCGGGCGGGAGCTCCTACAATGAGCAGTTCTTC
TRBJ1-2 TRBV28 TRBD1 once CASGTGYGYTF TGTGCCAGTGGGACAGGGTATGGCTACACCTTC
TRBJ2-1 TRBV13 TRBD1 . CASSLPGQGPYNEQFF TGTGCCAGCAGCTTACCGGGACAGGGTCCCTACAATGAGCAGTTCTTC